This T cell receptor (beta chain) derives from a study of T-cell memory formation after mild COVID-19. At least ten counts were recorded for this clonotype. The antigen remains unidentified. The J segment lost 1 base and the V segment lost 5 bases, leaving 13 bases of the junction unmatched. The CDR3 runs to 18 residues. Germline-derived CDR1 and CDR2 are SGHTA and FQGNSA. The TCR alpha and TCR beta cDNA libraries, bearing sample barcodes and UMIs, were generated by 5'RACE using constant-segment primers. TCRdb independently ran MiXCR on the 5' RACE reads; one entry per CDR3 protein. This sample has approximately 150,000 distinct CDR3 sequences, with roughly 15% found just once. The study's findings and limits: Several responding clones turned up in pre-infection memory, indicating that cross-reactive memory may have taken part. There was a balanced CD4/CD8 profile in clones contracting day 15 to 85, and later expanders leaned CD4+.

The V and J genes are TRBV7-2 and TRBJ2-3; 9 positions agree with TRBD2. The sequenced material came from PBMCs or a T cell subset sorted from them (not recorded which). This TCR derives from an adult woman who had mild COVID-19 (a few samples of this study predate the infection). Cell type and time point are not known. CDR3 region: CASSPRGAGGPRTDTQYF. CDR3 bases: TGTGCCAGCAGCCCTAGAGGGGCGGGAGGGCCCCGCACAGATACGCAGTATTTT.